The entry below describes one T cell receptor beta chain. The target antigen is unknown. Germline assignment: CDR1 MNHEY and CDR2 SVGAGI. V dropped 7 bases and J dropped 3 bases, with 15 bases sitting between them. This CDR3 spans 14 amino acids. Semi-nested PCR with Nested Universal Primer A followed constant-region reverse priming of full-length variable regions. TCRdb re-analysed the 5' RACE reads in MiXCR, keeping a single row per CDR3 protein. Here the sample spans about 8,600 distinct CDR3 sequences, more than 15% being singletons. Memory CD4+ T cells were sorted as CD4+CD45RO+CD25- cells. Study-level results: Whole repertoires were not studied in the larger cohort, only one V-J beta rearrangement. The TCR gene usage of tumor memory CD4+ T cells clustered together with blood and lymph node memory CD4+ cells and with lymph node naive CD4+ cells.

The genes are TRBV6-5 and TRBJ1-1; no clear D gene. The origin of this receptor is a female donor with breast cancer. Material for sequencing was memory CD4+ T cells sorted from blood. This sample's subset: memory CD4+ T cells, CD4+CD45RO+CD25-. The CDR3 DNA reads as TGTGCCAGCACTTCGAACTCAGTGGACACTGAAGCTTTCTTT. Translating gives CASTSNSVDTEAFF.